At least ten counts were recorded for the clone carrying this T cell receptor (beta chain). What it binds is unknown. This sample was included in a study of post-analysis software for immune sequencing data. General study points: There were five TRBV segments more frequent in patients than controls, and TRBV5-6, TRBV5-1 and TRBV20-1 were among them.

The CDR3 contains 12 residues. In germline, CDR1 is WSHSY, CDR2 SAAADI. V gave up 4 bases and J gave up 6 bases, with 10 bases separating them. The TCR beta cDNA libraries carried unique molecular identifiers. When about 0.85 to 11 million T cells were used, they gave hundreds of thousands of cDNA molecules. One entry per CDR3 protein results from TCRdb running MiXCR on the PCR reads. The profile covers a few hundred thousand distinct CDR3 sequences, with under 40% appearing a single time and 4.5% to 7.5% taken by the ten largest. Sequenced input: blood. The TCR originated in a girl aged 2 to 17 with multiple sclerosis. V usage is TRBV10-2 and J usage is TRBJ2-7; no reliable D call. CDR3 DNA sequence: TGCGCCAGCAGTGTTTCGGGCTCCGAGCAGTACTTC. It specifies CASSVSGSEQYF.